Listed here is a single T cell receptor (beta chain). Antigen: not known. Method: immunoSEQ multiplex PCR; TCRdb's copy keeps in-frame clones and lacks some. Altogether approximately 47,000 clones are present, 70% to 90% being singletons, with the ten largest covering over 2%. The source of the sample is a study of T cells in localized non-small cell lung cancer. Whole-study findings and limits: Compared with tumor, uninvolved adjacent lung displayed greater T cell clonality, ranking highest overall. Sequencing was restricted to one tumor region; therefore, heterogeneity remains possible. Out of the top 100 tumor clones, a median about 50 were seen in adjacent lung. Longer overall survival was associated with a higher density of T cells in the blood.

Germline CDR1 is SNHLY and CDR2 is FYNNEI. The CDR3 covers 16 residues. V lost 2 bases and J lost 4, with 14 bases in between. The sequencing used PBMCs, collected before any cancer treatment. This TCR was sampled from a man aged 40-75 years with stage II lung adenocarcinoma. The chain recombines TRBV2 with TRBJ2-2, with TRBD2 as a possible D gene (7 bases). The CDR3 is CASSERGGAGTGELFF. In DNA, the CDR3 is TGTGCCAGCAGTGAACGAGGGGGGGCTGGCACCGGGGAGCTGTTTTTT.